The 18 T cell receptor beta chains presented below share a single source sample, sequenced in a study of cytomegalovirus exposure and HLA in healthy donors. PCR involved 60 Vbeta and 13 Jbeta primers. Libraries were prepared by immunoSEQ multiplex PCR; TCRdb keeps only in-frame clonotypes and omits some of them. The sample lists about 110,000 clones; around 77% were seen once. The sample consisted of PBMCs. These receptors were obtained from a male donor in good health and CMV-seronegative.

The J gene is TRBJ2-1, the V gene TRBV6-1; a weak D match, TRBD2 (6 bases). CDR1 is MNHNS, CDR2 SASEGT, per germline. This CDR3 spans 16 amino acids. The V end lost 1 base, the J end lost 1 base, and 11 bases lay between the germline ends. CDR3 in amino acids: CASSEDLAISYNEQFF. The DNA of the CDR3 is TGTGCCAGCAGTGAAGATCTAGCGATATCCTACAATGAGCAGTTCTTC.

This sequence joins TRBV6-5 and TRBJ2-2; D may be TRBD2 (5 bases). In germline, CDR1 is MNHEY, CDR2 SVGAGI. This CDR3 spans 12 amino acids. V lost 10 bases and J lost 5, with 11 bases in between. The CDR3 DNA reads TGTGCCACCCATCGGGGTACCGGGGAGCTGTTTTTT. Amino acids: CATHRGTGELFF.

Remarks on this clone: A read error may be the cause here, since a much bigger clone is one base away. V is TRBV11-2 and J is TRBJ1-1; D is unresolved. Germline CDR1 is SGHAT and CDR2 is FQNNGV. V was clipped by 3 bases and J by 1 base, with 6 bases between them. The CDR3 extends over 13 amino acids. CDR3 in amino acids: CASSLTPNTEAFF. The CDR3 DNA sequence: TGTGCCAGCAGCTTGACACCGAACACTGAAGCTTTCTTT.

The chain has TRBV7-9 and TRBJ1-2, with TRBD1 matching over 8 bases. Losses at the gene ends were 5 bases for V and 4 bases for J; bases not matched to a gene: 6. The CDR3 spans 14 residues. The germline V gene has CDR1 SEHNR and CDR2 FQNEAQ (reference sequence). The DNA for the CDR3 is TGTGCCAGCAGCGGACAGGGAAACCTCTATGGCTACACCTTC. Translation: CASSGQGNLYGYTF.

There are a few counts of this clone. V usage is TRBV6-5 and J usage is TRBJ2-7, with 9 bases fitting TRBD1. Germline trimming cut 6 bases from V and 2 bases from J; bases unmatched to any gene: 5. The CDR3 totals 14 residues. Germline V lookup: CDR1 MNHEY, CDR2 SVGAGI. In DNA, the CDR3 is TGTGCCAGCAGAAGAGGACAGGGGACCTACGAGCAGTACTTC. It codes for CASRRGQGTYEQYF.

The genes are TRBV5-4 and TRBJ2-1, with D maybe TRBD1 (6 bases). Trimming stripped 4 bases from V and 5 bases from J, with 10 bases between. The CDR3 is 13 residues long. Germline values: CDR1 SGHNT, CDR2 YYREEE (reference sequence). The CDR3 bases are TGTGCCAGCAGCCTAAGGACAGACAATGAGCAGTTCTTC. Its translation is CASSLRTDNEQFF.

V and J are TRBV18 and TRBJ2-1; 12 bases fit TRBD2. Germline trimming cut 5 bases from V and 1 base from J; bases unmatched to any gene: 15. This CDR3 is 20 amino acids long. Germline lookup yields CDR1 KGHSH and CDR2 LQKENI. The CDR3 DNA reads TGTGCCAGCTCATTACCGGGACTAGCGGGCCACTTTAGGTCCTACAATGAGCAGTTCTTC. This gives the protein CASSLPGLAGHFRSYNEQFF. The whole variable domain, filled in from reference TRBV18 and TRBJ2-1, reads NAGVMQNPRHLVRRRGQEARLRCSPMKGHSHVYWYRQLPEEGLKFMVYLQKENIIDESGMPKERFSAEFPKEGPSILRIQQVVRGDSAAYFCASSLPGLAGHFRSYNEQFFGPGTRLTVL.

With respect to this clone: An end of the junction does not agree with germline; a read error may underlie this. The CDR3, as DNA: TGTGCCGGCAGTAACGGACAGGGTGGCTATGGCTACACCTTC. This sequence encodes CAGSNGQGGYGYTF. This chain uses TRBV6-5 with TRBJ1-2, with 8 bases that match TRBD1. The germline V gene has CDR1 MNHEY and CDR2 SVGAGI. This CDR3 spans 14 amino acids.

V is TRBV6-6 and J is TRBJ1-2, with D possibly being TRBD1 (6 bases). Germline CDR1 MNHNY, CDR2 SVGAGI (reference sequence). The CDR3 contains 14 residues. Trimming removed 4 bases from V and 7 bases from J, with 16 bases in between. Written as DNA, the CDR3 is TGTGCCAGCAGTTTTAGCAGGGGCGATAGTGGCTACACCTTC. This codes for CASSFSRGDSGYTF.

The chain recombines TRBV5-8 with TRBJ2-7; D possibly corresponds to TRBD1 (5 bases). The V end was cut by 4 bases, the J end by 3 bases, with 17 bases between. The CDR3 extends over 15 amino acids. Germline lookup yields CDR1 SGHTS and CDR2 YDEGEE. The DNA for the CDR3 is TGTGCCAGCAGCCCCTCAGGGCCCCCCAACTACGAGCAGTACTTC. It is translated as CASSPSGPPNYEQYF.

The chain recombines TRBV27 with TRBJ2-3; 8 bases are a match to TRBD2. V dropped 6 bases and J dropped 6; count of bases not matched to a gene: 11. Per the germline V gene, CDR1 is MNHEY and CDR2 is SMNVEV (reference sequence). CDR3 length: 15 residues. CDR3 coding DNA: TGTGCCAGCAGCAAGGGACTAGTAGAGAGGGATACGCAGTATTTT. Residues: CASSKGLVERDTQYF.

The J gene is TRBJ2-2, the V gene TRBV5-4, with 13 bases fitting TRBD2. There are 16 residues in the CDR3. Trimming at V came to 5 bases and at J to 4 bases, leaving 5 bases not matched to a gene. Germline values: CDR1 SGHNT, CDR2 YYREEE (reference sequence). For the CDR3, the DNA is TGTGCCAGCAGTTCGGGACTAGCGGGATCCACCGGGGAGCTGTTTTTT. This gives the protein CASSSGLAGSTGELFF. The full variable domain, with the rest looked up from reference TRBV5-4 and TRBJ2-2, is ETGVTQSPTHLIKTRGQQVTLRCSSQSGHNTVSWYQQALGQGPQFIFQYYREEENGRGNFPPRFSGLQFPNYSSELNVNALELDDSALYLCASSSGLAGSTGELFFGEGSRLTVL.

A single count supports this clone. V gene TRBV5-1 combines with J gene TRBJ2-5; D is possibly TRBD2 (6 bases). CDR1 is SGHRS and CDR2 is YFSETQ in the germline V gene. CDR3 length equals 13 residues. V lost 4 bases and J lost 0, with 7 bases in between. The CDR3 coding sequence is TGCGCCAGCAGCCGGGACTACCAAGAGACCCAGTACTTC. Translated: CASSRDYQETQYF.

The rearrangement uses TRBV5-1 and TRBJ1-5; 7 bases fit TRBD1. V lost 4 bases and J lost 4; bases outside the gene matches: 8. This CDR3 is 15 amino acids long. The V gene's germline CDR1 is SGHRS and CDR2 YFSETQ. CDR3 loop: CASSKTGDRNQPQHF. The CDR3 bases are TGCGCCAGCAGCAAAACAGGGGACAGAAATCAGCCCCAGCATTTT.

The rearrangement uses TRBV4-1 and TRBJ1-2; the D is unclear. CDR1 is MGHRA, CDR2 YSYEKL, per germline. V shed 5 bases and J shed 7 bases, with 26 bases lying between them. The CDR3 has 17 residues. The chain's CDR3 is CASSSGTTRGIMGGYTF. CDR3 bases: TGCGCCAGCAGCTCGGGAACCACCAGAGGGATCATGGGTGGCTACACCTTC.

The chain recombines TRBV2 with TRBJ1-5, with no clear D. Germline V lookup: CDR1 SNHLY, CDR2 FYNNEI. The CDR3 loop spans 12 amino acids. V lost 4 bases, J lost 5 bases, and 6 bases lay in between. The CDR3 DNA sequence: TGTGCCAGCAGTGTATCTGATCAGCCCCAGCATTTT. Translated, it gives CASSVSDQPQHF.

This clone came up a few times. The chain employs TRBV6-6 and TRBJ2-1; 14 bases match TRBD2. V shed 7 bases, J shed 4 bases, and the junction held 6 bases outside the gene matches. The CDR3 length is 16 residues. Germline CDR1 MNHNY, CDR2 SVGAGI (reference sequence). The CDR3: CASKGTSGRGYNEQFF. The DNA of the CDR3 is TGTGCCAGCAAAGGGACTAGCGGGAGAGGTTACAATGAGCAGTTCTTC.

The gene calls are TRBV2 and TRBJ2-7, with 10 bases identical to TRBD2. The ends lost 4 bases at V and 3 bases at J; junction bases unmatched: 0. In germline, CDR1 is SNHLY, CDR2 FYNNEI. The CDR3 consists of 13 residues. The CDR3 sequence: CASSVAGGYEQYF. The CDR3 DNA reads as TGTGCCAGCAGTGTAGCGGGAGGCTACGAGCAGTACTTC.